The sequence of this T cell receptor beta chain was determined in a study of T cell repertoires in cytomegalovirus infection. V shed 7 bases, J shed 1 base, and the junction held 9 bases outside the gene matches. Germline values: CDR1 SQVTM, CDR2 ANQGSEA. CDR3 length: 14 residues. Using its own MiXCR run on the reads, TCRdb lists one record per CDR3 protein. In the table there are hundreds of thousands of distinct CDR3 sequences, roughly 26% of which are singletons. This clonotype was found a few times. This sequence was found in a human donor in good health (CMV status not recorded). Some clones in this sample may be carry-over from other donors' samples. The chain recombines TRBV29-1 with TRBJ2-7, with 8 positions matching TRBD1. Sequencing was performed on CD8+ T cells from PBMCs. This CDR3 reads CSASGQERSYEQYF. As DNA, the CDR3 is TGCAGCGCCTCGGGACAGGAACGATCCTACGAGCAGTACTTC.